Sequencing of this T cell receptor (beta chain) was carried out in a study of blood T cell repertoires in COVID-19. Study at large: PBMCs, B-cell-depleted T cells, or T cells provided the cDNA or gDNA that made up the material.

The V gene's germline CDR1 is LNHDA and CDR2 SQIVND (reference sequence). V gave up 5 bases and J gave up 7 bases, with 13 bases separating them. This CDR3 spans 13 amino acids. Participants reported their clinical history, and cohort assignment relied on those reports. Libraries were prepared by immunoSEQ multiplex PCR; TCRdb keeps only in-frame clonotypes and omits some of them. The profile shows hundreds of thousands of clones, 80% to 85% of them singletons. The receptor was isolated from a man aged 35 to 55 who had been exposed to COVID-19. The sequenced material came from PBMCs or T cells enriched from blood (not recorded which). The chain recombines TRBV19 with TRBJ2-3; TRBD1 is a possible D gene (6 bases). The CDR3 nucleotides read TGTGCCAGTAGTGTCGACAGGCCCCATACGCAGTATTTT. Its protein is CASSVDRPHTQYF.